This T cell receptor beta chain originates from a study of blood T cell repertoires in COVID-19. Study as a whole: The study drew acute and convalescent COVID-19 samples from the United States, Italy and Spain.

The data were produced by immunoSEQ multiplex PCR, yet TCRdb's version contains in-frame clones alone and is incomplete. This table has about 200,000 clones, about 88% appearing once. Enrollment of patients from Seattle took place during active infection, with longitudinal follow-up. The CDR3 is made up of 15 amino acids. The V gene end was trimmed by 5 bases and the J gene end by 7 bases; junction bases not matched to a gene: 8. Germline CDR1 is PRHDT and CDR2 is FYEKMQ (reference sequence). The sequenced material came from peripheral blood. The chain recombines TRBV13 with TRBJ2-1, with 10 bases aligning to TRBD1. The sequence was obtained from a woman between 50 and 59 years old with COVID-19, enrolled during active disease. The CDR3 loop is CASSGWTGGMNEQFF. The CDR3 DNA is TGTGCCAGCAGCGGATGGACAGGGGGTATGAATGAGCAGTTCTTC. Full variable domain (outside the CDR3, taken from reference TRBV13 and TRBJ2-1): AAGVIQSPRHLIKEKRETATLKCYPIPRHDTVYWYQQGPGQDPQFLISFYEKMQSDKGSIPDRFSAQQFSDYHSELNMSSLELGDSALYFCASSGWTGGMNEQFFGPGTRLTVL.